This T cell receptor beta chain originates from a study of blood T cell repertoires in COVID-19. About the study: Samples of COVID-19 (acute and convalescent) were obtained from the United States, Italy and Spain.

The CDR3 is 15 amino acids. The V gene lost 1 base and the J gene lost 0 bases, with 4 bases spanning the gap. Per germline, CDR1 SEHNR and CDR2 FQNEAQ (reference sequence). Sequencing was performed with immunoSEQ multiplex PCR; in TCRdb, only in-frame clones are kept and a portion is missing. The sample carries fewer than 400,000 clones, 88% recorded once. Researchers sorted participants into cohorts using their self-reported clinical history. In Cohort 3, a recovered donor had either two negative PCRs, clearance, or symptom resolution. This receptor was obtained from a man younger than 40 who had recovered from COVID-19. The source material was PBMCs or T cells enriched from blood (not recorded which). The V and J genes are TRBV7-9 and TRBJ1-6; D not resolved. The CDR3 reads CASSLGSSYNSPLHF. The CDR3 DNA follows: TGTGCCAGCAGCTTAGGGAGCTCCTATAATTCACCCCTCCACTTT.